This T cell receptor (beta chain) was captured by sequencing in a study of cytomegalovirus exposure and HLA in healthy donors. V lost 1 base, J lost 2 bases, and 6 bases lay in between. The CDR3 loop spans 13 amino acids. CDR1 and CDR2 from the germline V gene are SGHNT and YENEEA. The PCR used 60 Vbeta and 13 Jbeta primers. TCRdb's table, derived via immunoSEQ multiplex PCR, lists solely in-frame clones and lacks some. The top ten clones hold roughly 12% of a sample with more than 90,000 clones, around 70% of them seen once. This receptor was obtained from a woman between 45 and 65 years old in good health and CMV-seropositive. V is TRBV11-3 and J is TRBJ2-7, with TRBD1 as a possible D gene (6 bases). The sample comprised PBMCs. CDR3 residues: CASSLAGAYEQYF. CDR3 in DNA: TGTGCCAGCAGCTTAGCAGGGGCCTACGAGCAGTACTTC.